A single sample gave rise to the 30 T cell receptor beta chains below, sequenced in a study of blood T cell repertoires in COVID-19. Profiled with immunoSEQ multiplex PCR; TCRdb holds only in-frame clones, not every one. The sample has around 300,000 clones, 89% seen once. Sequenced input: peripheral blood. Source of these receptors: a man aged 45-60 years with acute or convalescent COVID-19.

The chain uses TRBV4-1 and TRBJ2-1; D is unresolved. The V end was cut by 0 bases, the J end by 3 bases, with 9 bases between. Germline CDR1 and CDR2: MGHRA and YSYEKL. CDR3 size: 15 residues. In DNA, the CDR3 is TGCGCCAGCAGCCAAGATTGGGCCGGCTACAATGAGCAGTTCTTC. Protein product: CASSQDWAGYNEQFF.

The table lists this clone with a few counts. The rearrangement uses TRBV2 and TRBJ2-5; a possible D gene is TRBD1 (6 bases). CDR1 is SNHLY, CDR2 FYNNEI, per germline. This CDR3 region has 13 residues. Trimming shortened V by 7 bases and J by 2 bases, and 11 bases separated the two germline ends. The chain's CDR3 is CASTRGRQETQYF. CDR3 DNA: TGTGCCAGCACCAGGGGCCGACAAGAGACCCAGTACTTC.

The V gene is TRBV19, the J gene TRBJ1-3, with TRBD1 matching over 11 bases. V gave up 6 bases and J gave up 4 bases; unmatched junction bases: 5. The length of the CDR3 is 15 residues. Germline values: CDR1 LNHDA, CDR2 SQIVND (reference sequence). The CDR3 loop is CASRAGTGGGNTIYF. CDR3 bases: TGTGCCAGTAGGGCCGGGACAGGGGGAGGAAACACCATATATTTT. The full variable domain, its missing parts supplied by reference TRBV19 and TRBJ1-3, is DGGITQSPKYLFRKEGQNVTLSCEQNLNHDAMYWYRQDPGQGLRLIYYSQIVNDFQKGDIAEGYSVSREKKESFPLTVTSAQKNPTAFYLCASRAGTGGGNTIYFGEGSWLTVV.

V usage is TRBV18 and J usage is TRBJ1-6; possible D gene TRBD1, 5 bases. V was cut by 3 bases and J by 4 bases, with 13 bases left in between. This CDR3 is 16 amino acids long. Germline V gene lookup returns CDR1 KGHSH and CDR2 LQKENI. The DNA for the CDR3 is TGTGCCAGCTCACCGCCGGAGGAGGGGTATAATTCACCCCTCCACTTT. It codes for CASSPPEEGYNSPLHF. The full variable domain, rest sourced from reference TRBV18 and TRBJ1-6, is NAGVMQNPRHLVRRRGQEARLRCSPMKGHSHVYWYRQLPEEGLKFMVYLQKENIIDESGMPKERFSAEFPKEGPSILRIQQVVRGDSAAYFCASSPPEEGYNSPLHFGNGTRLTVT.

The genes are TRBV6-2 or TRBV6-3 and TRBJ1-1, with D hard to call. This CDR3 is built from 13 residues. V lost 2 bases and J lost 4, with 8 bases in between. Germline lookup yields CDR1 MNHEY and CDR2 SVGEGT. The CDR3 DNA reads TGTGCCAGCAGTTACGGTGGAGGCACTGAAGCTTTCTTT. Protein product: CASSYGGGTEAFF.

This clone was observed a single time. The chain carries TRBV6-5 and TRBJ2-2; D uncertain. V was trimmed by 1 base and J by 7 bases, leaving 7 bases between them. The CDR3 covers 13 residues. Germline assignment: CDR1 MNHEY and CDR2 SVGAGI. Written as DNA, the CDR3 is TGTGCCAGCAGTTACTATAGAGACGGGGAGCTGTTTTTT. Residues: CASSYYRDGELFF.

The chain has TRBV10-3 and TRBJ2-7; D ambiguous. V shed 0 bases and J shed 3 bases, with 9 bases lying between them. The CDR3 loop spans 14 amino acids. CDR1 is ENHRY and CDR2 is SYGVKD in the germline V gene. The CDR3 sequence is CAISESRQNYEQYF. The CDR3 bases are TGTGCCATCAGTGAGTCGAGGCAGAACTACGAGCAGTACTTC.

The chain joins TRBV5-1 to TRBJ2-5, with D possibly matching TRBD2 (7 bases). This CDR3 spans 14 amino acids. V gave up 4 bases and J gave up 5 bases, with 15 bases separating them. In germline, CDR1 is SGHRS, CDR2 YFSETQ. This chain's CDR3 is CASSLGGPEETQYF. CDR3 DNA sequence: TGCGCCAGCAGCCTGGGGGGGCCTGAGGAGACCCAGTACTTC.

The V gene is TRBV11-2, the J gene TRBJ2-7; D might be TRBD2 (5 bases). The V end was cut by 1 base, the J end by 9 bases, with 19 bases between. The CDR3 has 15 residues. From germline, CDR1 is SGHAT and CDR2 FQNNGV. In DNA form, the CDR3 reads TGTGCCAGCAGCTTAGGACGACAAGGAAACCGGGGGCAGTACTTC. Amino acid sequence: CASSLGRQGNRGQYF. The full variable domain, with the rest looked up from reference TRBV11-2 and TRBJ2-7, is EAGVAQSPRYKIIEKRQSVAFWCNPISGHATLYWYQQILGQGPKLLIQFQNNGVVDDSQLPKDRFSAERLKGVDSTLKIQPAKLEDSAVYLCASSLGRQGNRGQYFGPGTRLTVT.

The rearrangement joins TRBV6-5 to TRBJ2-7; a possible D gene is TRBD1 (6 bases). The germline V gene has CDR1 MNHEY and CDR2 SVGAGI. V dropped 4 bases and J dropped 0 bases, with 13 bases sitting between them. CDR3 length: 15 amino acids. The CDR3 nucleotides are TGTGCCAGCAGTTGGACAGAAGATTTCTCCTACGAGCAGTACTTC. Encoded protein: CASSWTEDFSYEQYF.

The CDR3 region is CASSQAAGISNQPQHF. CDR3 DNA: TGTGCCAGCAGCCAAGCCGCCGGGATAAGCAATCAGCCCCAGCATTTT. The chain employs TRBV4-2 and TRBJ1-5; D gene uncertain. The CDR3 is 16 residues long. Germline V lookup: CDR1 LGHNA, CDR2 YNFKEQ. V lost 1 base and J 1 base, leaving 11 bases between the germline ends.

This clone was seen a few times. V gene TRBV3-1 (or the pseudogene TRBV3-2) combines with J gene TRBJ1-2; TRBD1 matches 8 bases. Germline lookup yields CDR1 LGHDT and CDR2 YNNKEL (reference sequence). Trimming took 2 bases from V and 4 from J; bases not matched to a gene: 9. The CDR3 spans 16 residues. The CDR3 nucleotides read TGTGCCAGCAGCCAACAGGACAGGGTCAGGGGCTATGGCTACACCTTC. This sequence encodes CASSQQDRVRGYGYTF.

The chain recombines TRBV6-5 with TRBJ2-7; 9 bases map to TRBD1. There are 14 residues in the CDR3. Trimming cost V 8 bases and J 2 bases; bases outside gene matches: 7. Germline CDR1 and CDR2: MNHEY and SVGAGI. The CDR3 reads CASREWDRAYEQYF. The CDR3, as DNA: TGTGCCAGCCGCGAATGGGACAGGGCCTACGAGCAGTACTTC.

CDR3 sequence reads: CASSPSGGPSYEQYF. The CDR3 bases are TGTGCCAGCAGCCCTAGCGGGGGACCATCCTACGAGCAGTACTTC. This chain connects TRBV7-3 to TRBJ2-7; TRBD2 agrees at 10 bases. Germline CDR1 SGHTA, CDR2 FQGTGA. J gave up 1 base and V 5 bases, and 5 bases lay outside the gene matches. This CDR3 comprises 15 residues.

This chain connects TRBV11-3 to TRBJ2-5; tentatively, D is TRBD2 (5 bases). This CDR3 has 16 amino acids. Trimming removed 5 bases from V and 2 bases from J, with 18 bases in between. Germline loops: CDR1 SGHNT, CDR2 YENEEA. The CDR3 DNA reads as TGTGCCAGCAGCCCATCAGGAAGCGGTCCGCAAGAGACCCAGTACTTC. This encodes CASSPSGSGPQETQYF.

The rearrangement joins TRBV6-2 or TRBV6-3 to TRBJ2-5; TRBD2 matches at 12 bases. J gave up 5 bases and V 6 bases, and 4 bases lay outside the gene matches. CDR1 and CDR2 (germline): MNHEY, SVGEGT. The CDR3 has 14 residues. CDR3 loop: CASSLGTSGETQYF. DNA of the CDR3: TGTGCCAGCAGCCTTGGGACTAGCGGGGAGACCCAGTACTTC.

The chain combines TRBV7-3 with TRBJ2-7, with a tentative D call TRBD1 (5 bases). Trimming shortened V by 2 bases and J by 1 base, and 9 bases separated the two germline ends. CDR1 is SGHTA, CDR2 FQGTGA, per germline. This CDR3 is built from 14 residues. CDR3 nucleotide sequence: TGTGCCAGCAGCTTAGATGGGGCATCCTACGAGCAGTACTTC. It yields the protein CASSLDGASYEQYF. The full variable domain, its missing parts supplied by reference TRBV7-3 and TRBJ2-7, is GAGVSQTPSNKVTEKGKYVELRCDPISGHTALYWYRQSLGQGPEFLIYFQGTGAADDSGLPNDRFFAVRPEGSVSTLKIQRTERGDSAVYLCASSLDGASYEQYFGPGTRLTVT.

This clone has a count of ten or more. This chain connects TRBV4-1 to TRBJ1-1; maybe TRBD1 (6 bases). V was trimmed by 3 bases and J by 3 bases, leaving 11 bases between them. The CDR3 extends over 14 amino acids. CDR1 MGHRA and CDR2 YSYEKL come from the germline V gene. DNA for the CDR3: TGCGCCAGCAGCCAGGCGGACAGCTACACTGAAGCTTTCTTT. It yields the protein CASSQADSYTEAFF.

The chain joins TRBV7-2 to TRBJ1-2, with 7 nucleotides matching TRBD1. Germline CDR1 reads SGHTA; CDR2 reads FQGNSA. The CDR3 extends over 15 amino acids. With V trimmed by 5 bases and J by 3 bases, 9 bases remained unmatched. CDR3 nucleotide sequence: TGTGCCAGCAGCACCCGACAGGGAATCCACTATGGCTACACCTTC. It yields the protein CASSTRQGIHYGYTF. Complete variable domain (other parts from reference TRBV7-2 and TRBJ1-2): GAGVSQSPSNKVTEKGKDVELRCDPISGHTALYWYRQSLGQGLEFLIYFQGNSAPDKSGLPSDRFSAERTGGSVSTLTIQRTQQEDSAVYLCASSTRQGIHYGYTFGSGTRLTVV.

CDR3 in amino acids: CASTRDRGTGELFF. In nucleotides, the CDR3 is TGTGCCAGTACCAGGGACAGGGGCACCGGGGAGCTGTTTTTT. The chain employs TRBV19 and TRBJ2-2; 10 bases match TRBD1. The germline V gene has CDR1 LNHDA and CDR2 SQIVND (reference sequence). The V gene end was trimmed by 7 bases and the J gene end by 4 bases; junction bases not matched to a gene: 3. The CDR3 length is 14 residues.

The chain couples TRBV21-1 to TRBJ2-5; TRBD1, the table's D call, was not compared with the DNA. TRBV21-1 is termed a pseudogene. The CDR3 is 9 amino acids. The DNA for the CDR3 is TGTGCCAGCAGCAAAAGGGGGTACTTC. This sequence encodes CASSKRGYF.

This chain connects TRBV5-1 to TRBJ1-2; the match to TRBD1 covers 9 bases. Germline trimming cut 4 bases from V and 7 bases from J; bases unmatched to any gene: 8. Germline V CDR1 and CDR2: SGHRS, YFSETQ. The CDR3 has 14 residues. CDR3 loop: CASSPFTGGRGYTF. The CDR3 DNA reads TGCGCCAGCAGCCCCTTTACAGGGGGCCGTGGCTACACCTTC.

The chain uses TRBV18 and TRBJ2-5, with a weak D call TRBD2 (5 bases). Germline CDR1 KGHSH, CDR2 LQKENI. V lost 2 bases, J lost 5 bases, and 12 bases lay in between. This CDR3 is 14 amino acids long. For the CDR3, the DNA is TGTGCCAGCTCACCAATTCCGGGGTCGGAGACCCAGTACTTC. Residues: CASSPIPGSETQYF.

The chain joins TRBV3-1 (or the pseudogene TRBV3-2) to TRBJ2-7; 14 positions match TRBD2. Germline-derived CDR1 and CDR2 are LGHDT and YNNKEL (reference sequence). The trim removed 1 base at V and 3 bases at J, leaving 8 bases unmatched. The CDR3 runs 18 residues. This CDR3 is CASSQGRTSGGLLYEQYF. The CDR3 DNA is TGTGCCAGCAGCCAAGGGAGGACTAGCGGGGGGCTTCTCTACGAGCAGTACTTC.

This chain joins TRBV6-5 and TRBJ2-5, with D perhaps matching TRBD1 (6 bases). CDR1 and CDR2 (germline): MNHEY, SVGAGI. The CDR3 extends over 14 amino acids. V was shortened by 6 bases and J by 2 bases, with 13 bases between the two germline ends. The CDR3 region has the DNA TGTGCCAGCAGGAGCCGGACAGTTCAAGAGACCCAGTACTTC. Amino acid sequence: CASRSRTVQETQYF.

CDR3: CASSPGQFNEKLFF. CDR3 bases: TGTGCCAGCTCACCAGGCCAGTTTAATGAAAAACTGTTTTTT. The chain is built from TRBV18 and TRBJ1-4, with unresolved D. V was cut by 2 bases and J by 4 bases, with 8 bases left in between. Germline CDR1 KGHSH, CDR2 LQKENI. The CDR3 has 14 residues.

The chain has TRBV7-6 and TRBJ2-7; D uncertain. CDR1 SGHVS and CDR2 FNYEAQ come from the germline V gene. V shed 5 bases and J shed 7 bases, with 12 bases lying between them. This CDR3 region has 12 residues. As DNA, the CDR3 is TGTGCCAGCAGCCCGCTCCTCGGTGAGCAGTACTTC. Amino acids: CASSPLLGEQYF.

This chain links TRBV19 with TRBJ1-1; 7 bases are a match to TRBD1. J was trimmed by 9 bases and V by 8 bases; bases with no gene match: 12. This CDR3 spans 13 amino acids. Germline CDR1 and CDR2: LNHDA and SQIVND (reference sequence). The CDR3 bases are TGTGCCAGTTCGCCCCGGGACAGAGAAAAAGCTTTCTTT. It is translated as CASSPRDREKAFF.

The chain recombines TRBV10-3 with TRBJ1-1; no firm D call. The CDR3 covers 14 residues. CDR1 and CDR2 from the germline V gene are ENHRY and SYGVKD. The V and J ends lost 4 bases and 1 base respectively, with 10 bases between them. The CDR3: CAISVGGQNTEAFF. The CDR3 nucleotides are TGTGCCATCAGTGTCGGCGGGCAGAACACTGAAGCTTTCTTT.

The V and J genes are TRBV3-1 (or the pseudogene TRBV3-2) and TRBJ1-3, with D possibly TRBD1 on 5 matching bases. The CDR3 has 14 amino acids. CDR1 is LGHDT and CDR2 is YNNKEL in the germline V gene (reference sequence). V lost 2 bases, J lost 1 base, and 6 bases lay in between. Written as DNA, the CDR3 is TGTGCCAGCAGCCAACAGGGTTCTGGAAACACCATATATTTT. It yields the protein CASSQQGSGNTIYF.